This TCR beta chain came from a study of CD8 T cells in Susac syndrome (dated by TCRdb to about 2019). Context from the whole study: Of the Susac syndrome patients who were sequenced, five or six had clinically active disease and roughly eight were in clinical remission. At the time of blood withdrawal, Susac syndrome patients were either therapy-naive, taking corticosteroids (with some also receiving IVIg), or on IVIg alone. The clonality of the CD8+ T cell repertoire was compared across about 12 healthy donors, roughly 14 Susac syndrome patients and around 16 multiple sclerosis patients. The study used repertoire sequencing to test whether antigen drove CD8+ T cell activation and differentiation in Susac syndrome.

On this clonotype itself: Its antigen remains undetermined. Base qualities are not recorded, but no much larger clone differs from it by a single base.

Peripheral blood CD8+ and CD4+ T cells from healthy donors, Susac syndrome patients and multiple sclerosis patients were profiled by high-throughput TCR beta sequencing. Susac syndrome patients met recently defined diagnostic criteria for definite or probable disease. Bulk CD8+ and CD4+ T cells were purified magnetically by negative isolation, whereas CD8+ TEMRA cells were enriched by FACS. Blood was drawn into EDTA tubes, processed within 24 hours, and PBMCs were isolated by density gradient centrifugation. PBMCs intended for TCR sequencing were cryopreserved in liquid nitrogen and were subsequently thawed in a 37 degrees C water bath. Purity of sorted or isolated CD4+, CD8+ and CD8+ TEMRA cells was at least 90%. Paper-wide results and their limitations: The TCR sequencing and HLA analysis was acknowledged to have included a relatively small number of individuals. In the total CD8+ and CD8+ TEMRA repertoires, sixteen and five Susac-specific public clones, respectively, were identified. Clonal expansion was observed in Susac syndrome CD8+ repertoires, with the highest expansion in CD8+ TEMRA cells and greater expansion in clinically active than in remitting patients.

RNA was extracted using the RNeasy kit, and about 0.45 to 1 ug of the RNA was reverse transcribed with random hexamers. The immunoSEQ multiplex PCR assay, which covers 54 Vbeta and 13 Jbeta segments, was used to amplify TCR beta CDR3 regions. Bias from PCR amplification was corrected by using a synthetic template baseline for primer optimization and for computational correction. In the original analysis: Only productive sequences were kept, with reads annotated to V, D and J genes according to IMGT and analyzed in immunoSEQ Analyzer. To calculate clonality, Shannon entropy was normalized by log2 of the number of productive unique sequences and then subtracted from one. For each patient and control, public and private clones were evaluated among the 100 most prevalent clones. Clones were defined as Susac-specific if absent from the healthy and MS cohorts, from 1052 published viral clones and from other ImmuneACCESS disease sequences. In TCRdb, the public reads were trimmed at Q25 with fastp and aligned with MiXCR, with productive beta chains retained. For every CDR3 protein sequence, its rows merge into one entry that carries the most common genes and DNA. The V and J calls here are based on TCRdb, not the publication. The sample table contains 100,000 to 150,000 distinct CDR3 sequences; only one count was recorded for 90% to 95% of them. In total, the top ten clones hold approximately 0.2% of the sample.

V lost 6 bases and J lost 3 bases; the stretch between them is 17 bases long. The cysteine opens and the phenylalanine closes a CDR3 of 14 amino acids. Only CDR3 DNA remains: 42 bases, in frame from the first base. The germline V gene (reference sequence) gives CDR1 as DFQATT and CDR2 as SNEGSKA. The sample comprised CD8+ T cells from PBMCs. The chain is encoded by TRBV20-1 joined to TRBJ1-2; the D gene remains uncertain. The clonotype was recovered from a human donor with Susac syndrome. The nucleotide sequence is TGCAGTGCCCGCGACCCCGGATCTGACTATGGCTACACCTTC. Its translation is CSARDPGSDYGYTF.